This T cell receptor beta chain stems from a study of blood T cells in healthy people across ages. General observations from the study: As age increased, TCR beta diversity per million T cells fell in a roughly linear fashion. CMV status of donors was unknown, possibly confounding expanded clonotype changes.

The second PCR ran roughly 6 to 12 cycles with a sample-barcoded 5' primer and J-beta primers. Any given sample supplied a minimum of 3 million CDR3-containing paired-end reads. TCRdb passed the 5' RACE reads through MiXCR, listing each CDR3 protein once. The repertoire holds about 1,400,000 distinct CDR3 sequences, with 35% to 45% as singletons. This clonotype was observed a handful of times. Its antigen is as yet unknown. Every donor gave approximately 10 milliliters of peripheral blood. Sequenced material: blood. The sequence derives from a woman aged 18-29 years in good health.

CDR3 sequence (DNA): TGTGCCAGCAGTTCAGGGTTGCGCACAGATACGCAGTATTTT. It specifies CASSSGLRTDTQYF. This sequence joins TRBV27 and TRBJ2-3; perhaps TRBD1 as D (5 bases). Per the germline V gene, CDR1 is MNHEY and CDR2 is SMNVEV (reference sequence). The CDR3 length is 14 residues. The germline V and J ends were trimmed by 4 bases and 1 base, with 9 bases remaining between them.